A selection of T cell receptor beta chains follows, all from one sample in a study of spatial heterogeneity in lung cancer. TCRdb reanalysed the 5' RACE reads using MiXCR and keeps one entry per CDR3 protein. The data contain some 10,000 distinct CDR3 sequences, 20% to 25% of them singletons. Sample: PBMCs, taken at follow-up. These receptors all come from a male donor with early-stage non-small cell lung cancer. Each CDR3 is given with its conserved first and last residue. Fields, in order: CDR3 DNA, CDR3 protein, J gene, clone size, D gene, V gene. The D gene is left open where the match is weak. Size tells how often a clone was seen (once, few, many) or the class of an expanded clone, and some rows leave it out.

TGCAGCGTTGAGAGGGATTCGTATACCAAAGAGACCCAGTACTTC,CSVERDSYTKETQYF,TRBJ2-5,many,-,TRBV29-1
TGTGCCAGCAGTGTGGGGGGGGCTGGCACAGATACGCAGTATTTT,CASSVGGAGTDTQYF,TRBJ2-3,few,-,TRBV28
TGCAGCGTTGCGGAGAGCTCCTACGAGCAGTACTTC,CSVAESSYEQYF,TRBJ2-7,many,-,TRBV29-1
TGTGCCAGCAGCCCGAGGTGGAGCAATCAGCCCCAGCATTTT,CASSPRWSNQPQHF,TRBJ1-5,few,-,TRBV5-6
TGTGCCAGCAGTTTGGAGGTATCCTACAATGAGCAGTTCTTC,CASSLEVSYNEQFF,TRBJ2-1,medium-sized,-,TRBV28
TGCGCCAGCAGCTTGACAGGGGAAGGTCAGCCCCAGCATTTT,CASSLTGEGQPQHF,TRBJ1-5,many,TRBD1,TRBV5-1
TGCAGCGTGGGGGACAGGGGGCCGAATGAGCAGTTCTTC,CSVGDRGPNEQFF,TRBJ2-1,-,TRBD1,TRBV29-1
TGCGCCAGCAGCTCCTGGACCATGGGGAACACTGAAGCTTTCTTT,CASSSWTMGNTEAFF,TRBJ1-1,medium-sized,-,TRBV5-1
TGTGCCAGCAGCTTCGTCCCCTGGACCACCGGTGAGCAGTTCTTC,CASSFVPWTTGEQFF,TRBJ2-1,many,-,TRBV5-5
TGTGCCAGCAGTGAAGGACTAGTCGGGGTAGATACGCAGTATTTT,CASSEGLVGVDTQYF,TRBJ2-3,many,-,TRBV2
TGCGCCAGCAGCCAAGATCGGCGGCGGCTCTCTGGGGCCAACGTCCTGACTTTC,CASSQDRRRLSGANVLTF,TRBJ2-6,many,-,TRBV4-1
TGCGCCAGCAGCTTGGCCCTAGCGGGGGCAGATACGCAGTATTTT,CASSLALAGADTQYF,TRBJ2-3,few,TRBD2,TRBV5-1
TGTGCCAGCAGTTCCGTCCCCCGGGCCAATCAGCCCCAGCATTTT,CASSSVPRANQPQHF,TRBJ1-5,-,-,TRBV28
TGTGCCAGCAGTCTAGCGGGAGGGCCGGGCTCCTACGAGCAGTACTTC,CASSLAGGPGSYEQYF,TRBJ2-7,many,TRBD2,TRBV28
TGTGCCAGCACCCCCCCGCCGGGAGGGAACACTGAAGCTTTCTTT,CASTPPPGGNTEAFF,TRBJ1-1,few,-,TRBV28
TGCAGTGCGAGCGGGTACTCTGGGGCCAACGTCCTGACTTTC,CSASGYSGANVLTF,TRBJ2-6,many,-,TRBV20-1
TGTGCCAGCAGTCGGACAGACTGGTACCAAGAGACCCAGTACTTC,CASSRTDWYQETQYF,TRBJ2-5,-,-,TRBV28
TGTGCCAGCAGTCACCTGGAATACCTGGTCCGGGAGCTGTTTTTT,CASSHLEYLVRELFF,TRBJ2-2,few,-,TRBV12-3/TRBV12-4
TGCAGTGCACCCCGGGACAGAGAGGGGCCCAGGGGGACCCAGTACTTC,CSAPRDREGPRGTQYF,TRBJ2-5,-,TRBD1,TRBV20-1
TGTGCCAGCAGCTTAACTGGGGAATTGTATCAGCCCCAGCATTTT,CASSLTGELYQPQHF,TRBJ1-5,once,-,TRBV5-6
TGTGCCAGCAGCCCGCGGACAGGGGCCACTGAAGCTTTCTTT,CASSPRTGATEAFF,TRBJ1-1,-,TRBD1,TRBV9
TGTGCCAGCACCGGTGGGGGGGAGACAGATACGCAGTATTTT,CASTGGGETDTQYF,TRBJ2-3,many,TRBD2,TRBV5-4
TGTGCCAGCAGGTCCGGGGCGCAAGAGACCCAGTACTTC,CASRSGAQETQYF,TRBJ2-5,many,-,TRBV12-3/TRBV12-4
TGCAGTGCTAAACACCCTAGCGACGAGACCCAGTACTTC,CSAKHPSDETQYF,TRBJ2-5,-,-,TRBV20-1
TGCAGTGCACCCACCCTAGCTGCTGAGCAGTTCTTC,CSAPTLAAEQFF,TRBJ2-1,-,-,TRBV20-1
TGTGCCAGCAGCCCGCGACTAGCGGGAGGTGGAGAGACCCAGTACTTC,CASSPRLAGGGETQYF,TRBJ2-5,-,TRBD2,TRBV3-1
TGTGCCAGCAGCTTAGCGGGTTACAGGGCCGGGCAGAACTTC,CASSLAGYRAGQNF,TRBJ2-5,medium-sized,-,TRBV7-8
TGTGCCAGCAGTTTATGGCAGGGAACCCACGAGCAGTACTTC,CASSLWQGTHEQYF,TRBJ2-7,medium-sized,-,TRBV28
TGTGCCAGCAGTCACAAGACTAGCGGTAGGCGTCTCTTC,CASSHKTSGRRLF,TRBJ2-1,few,TRBD2,TRBV6-2/TRBV6-3
TGTGCCAGCAGCTCCCAGGGGGGGCTAGGCAATGAGCAGTTCTTC,CASSSQGGLGNEQFF,TRBJ2-1,-,-,TRBV7-2
TGTGCCAGCAGCTTCTCATCCACCGGGGAGCTGTTTTTT,CASSFSSTGELFF,TRBJ2-2,many,-,TRBV7-9
TGTGCCATCAGTGTAGGGAACACTGAAGCTTTCTTT,CAISVGNTEAFF,TRBJ1-1,medium-sized,-,TRBV10-3
TGTGCCAGCAGCTTAAGGGAAGAGGGGACCCAGTACTTC,CASSLREEGTQYF,TRBJ2-5,many,-,TRBV7-9
TGTGCCAGCAGCTTAAGGGCGGGACGCCTGGATTCACCCCTCCACTTT,CASSLRAGRLDSPLHF,TRBJ1-6,many,-,TRBV11-2
TGCGCCAGCAGCCTGGTTGGTTCTTCAGAGACAGAGACCCAGTACTTC,CASSLVGSSETETQYF,TRBJ2-5,many,-,TRBV5-1
TGTGCCAGCAGTCCCTGGACAGGGGATGGCTACACCTTC,CASSPWTGDGYTF,TRBJ1-2,many,TRBD1,TRBV6-6
TGTGCCAGCAGCCCTCATGGCAATCAGCCCCAGCATTTT,CASSPHGNQPQHF,TRBJ1-5,-,-,TRBV7-2
TGTGCCACCAGCAGAGGGGACGGAGGCCTAAGAAGCACAGATACGCAGTATTTT,CATSRGDGGLRSTDTQYF,TRBJ2-3,medium-sized,-,TRBV15
TGTGCCAGCAGTTACCGGTCCCAGGCAGATACGCAGTATTTT,CASSYRSQADTQYF,TRBJ2-3,-,-,TRBV6-6
TGTGCCAGCAGCGCCCAGGGAGCGGGAGTTACAGATACGCAGTATTTT,CASSAQGAGVTDTQYF,TRBJ2-3,-,TRBD2,TRBV7-3
TGTGCCAGCAGGCCCGGGGGGGCCCACGAGCAGTACTTC,CASRPGGAHEQYF,TRBJ2-7,many,TRBD2,TRBV7-6
TGTGCCAGCAGCCAAGCCGGGAGGGACACAGATACGCAGTATTTT,CASSQAGRDTDTQYF,TRBJ2-3,few,TRBD2,TRBV3-1
TGTGCCAGCTCACCTCCCGGGACAGGCCGCACAGATACGCAGTATTTT,CASSPPGTGRTDTQYF,TRBJ2-3,many,TRBD1,TRBV18
TGTGCCAGCTCGCCGTTAGGTGGGGACACAGATACGCAGTATTTT,CASSPLGGDTDTQYF,TRBJ2-3,-,-,TRBV18
TGTGCCAGCAGCCCAGGGAACTCGGGTCAGCCCCAGCATTTT,CASSPGNSGQPQHF,TRBJ1-5,many,-,TRBV9
TGCAGTGCTAGAGCGGGAGGGGGGAGACAGCCCCAGCATTTT,CSARAGGGRQPQHF,TRBJ1-5,medium-sized,-,TRBV20-1
TGTGCCAGCAGTTACTCATTCCGGCGAGGAGCTTTCTTT,CASSYSFRRGAFF,TRBJ1-1,few,-,TRBV6-2/TRBV6-3
TGTGCCACCAGCCAAACAAGACTAGCGGGAGTGCGGGGCGAGCAGTACTTC,CATSQTRLAGVRGEQYF,TRBJ2-7,-,TRBD2,TRBV15
TGTGCCAGCAGCCCCTTTTACGGGGGAAGCTCCTACAATGAGCAGTTCTTC,CASSPFYGGSSYNEQFF,TRBJ2-1,few,-,TRBV14
TGTGCCAGCAGCCCCCCGACGACCCCCCGCCGGTATTTT,CASSPPTTPRRYF,TRBJ2-3,many,-,TRBV5-5
TGTGCCAGCAGGCCCACAGGGGGGGATTCACCCCTCCACTTT,CASRPTGGDSPLHF,TRBJ1-6,-,TRBD1,TRBV7-2
TGTGCCAGCAGTTGGGGGTCCGGGAACACTGAAGCTTTCTTT,CASSWGSGNTEAFF,TRBJ1-1,-,-,TRBV12-3/TRBV12-4
TGCGCCAGCAGCCAATCCCAGGGACCGGCTTTCTTT,CASSQSQGPAFF,TRBJ1-1,many,-,TRBV4-3
TGCAGCGCCCTGGGGAGCACCTACGAGCAGTACTTC,CSALGSTYEQYF,TRBJ2-7,many,-,TRBV29-1
TGTGCCAGCAGCCCGGGACCTGCAACTAATGAAAAACTGTTTTTT,CASSPGPATNEKLFF,TRBJ1-4,-,-,TRBV4-2
TGTGCCAGCAGCTTAGCAGGAAGTGGAAATCAGCCCCAGCATTTT,CASSLAGSGNQPQHF,TRBJ1-5,many,-,TRBV11-2
TGTGCCAGCAGCTCGGGTGGTGGGGCCAACGTCCTGACTTTC,CASSSGGGANVLTF,TRBJ2-6,many,-,TRBV7-3
TGTGCCAGCAGCCAACCGGGGGGGGAGCTGTTTTTT,CASSQPGGELFF,TRBJ2-2,many,-,TRBV28
TGTGCCAGCAGTTACTCCGGGGCAGGGGTTCAGCCCCAGCATTTT,CASSYSGAGVQPQHF,TRBJ1-5,many,-,TRBV6-5
TGTGCCAGCAGTCTATCCCAGGGTTCCTCCTACGAGCAGTACTTC,CASSLSQGSSYEQYF,TRBJ2-7,many,-,TRBV28